Shown below are 19 T cell receptor beta chains from a single sample sequenced in a study of blood T cell repertoires in COVID-19. Libraries were prepared by immunoSEQ multiplex PCR; TCRdb keeps only in-frame clonotypes and omits some of them. The sample contains about 460,000 clones, 88% of which appear only once. Sequencing input: PBMCs or T cells enriched from blood (not recorded which). These receptors came from a woman aged 60-75 years who had recovered from COVID-19.

This clone has a single count. The V and J genes are TRBV6-1 and TRBJ1-3; D gene uncertain. Trimming took off 2 bases at V and 4 bases at J, with 24 bases between the two ends. CDR3 length: 19 amino acids. Germline V gives CDR1 MNHNS, CDR2 SASEGT. CDR3 in DNA: TGTGCCAGCAGTGAATTCCCCCCTGAACGGAGGGCCCCAGGAAACACCATATATTTT. Protein product: CASSEFPPERRAPGNTIYF.

V usage is TRBV3-1 (or the pseudogene TRBV3-2) and J usage is TRBJ2-1; D is perhaps TRBD1 (6 bases). This CDR3 region has 16 residues. V was shortened by 8 bases and J by 0 bases, with 17 bases between the two germline ends. CDR1 is LGHDT and CDR2 is YNNKEL in the germline V gene (reference sequence). CDR3: CASSRGWGSSYNEQFF. The CDR3 DNA reads TGTGCCAGCTCGAGGGGGTGGGGGAGCTCCTACAATGAGCAGTTCTTC.

The V gene is TRBV5-4, the J gene TRBJ1-2; TRBD1 aligns across 10 bases. The CDR3 totals 14 residues. The V gene's germline CDR1 is SGHNT and CDR2 YYREEE (reference sequence). The V gene end was trimmed by 4 bases and the J gene end by 3 bases; junction bases not matched to a gene: 3. The CDR3 loop reads CASSPDRGDYGYTF. The DNA for the CDR3 is TGTGCCAGCAGCCCGGACAGGGGGGACTATGGCTACACCTTC.

This clone was seen only a few times. J is TRBJ1-5 and V is TRBV30, with D maybe TRBD1 (6 bases). V was trimmed by 2 bases and J by 5 bases, leaving 10 bases between them. The CDR3 length is 13 residues. Germline CDR1 reads GTSNPN; CDR2 reads SVGIG (reference sequence). CDR3 residues: CAWSLEGDQPQHF. The CDR3 bases are TGTGCCTGGAGTTTAGAGGGGGATCAGCCCCAGCATTTT.

The rearrangement joins TRBV2 to TRBJ2-1, with D unclear. Germline V gene lookup returns CDR1 SNHLY and CDR2 FYNNEI. The CDR3 runs 13 residues. V dropped 3 bases and J dropped 3 bases, with 6 bases sitting between them. The CDR3 sequence: CASSDPNYNEQFF. The DNA for the CDR3 is TGTGCCAGCAGTGATCCCAACTACAATGAGCAGTTCTTC. Full variable domain (missing parts from reference TRBV2 and TRBJ2-1): EPEVTQTPSHQVTQMGQEVILRCVPISNHLYFYWYRQILGQKVEFLVSFYNNEISEKSEIFDDQFSVERPDGSNFTLKIRSTKLEDSAMYFCASSDPNYNEQFFGPGTRLTVL.

V usage is TRBV7-8 and J usage is TRBJ2-3, with 8 nucleotides matching TRBD2. V lost 2 bases to trimming and J lost 1 base; unmatched junction nucleotides: 5. CDR3 length: 16 residues. From germline, CDR1 is SGHVS and CDR2 FQNEAQ. The CDR3 sequence is CASSLLPAGGTDTQYF. In DNA, the CDR3 is TGTGCCAGCAGCTTATTGCCAGCGGGGGGCACAGATACGCAGTATTTT. Drawing the rest from reference TRBV7-8 and TRBJ2-3, the complete variable domain is GAGVSQSPRYKVAKRGQDVALRCDPISGHVSLFWYQQALGQGPEFLTYFQNEAQLDKSGLPSDRFFAERPEGSVSTLKIQRTQQEDSAVYLCASSLLPAGGTDTQYFGPGTRLTVL.

V usage is TRBV4-2 and J usage is TRBJ2-5; 9 bases line up with TRBD1. V gave up 3 bases and J gave up 2 bases; unmatched junction bases: 7. The germline V gene has CDR1 LGHNA and CDR2 YNFKEQ. The CDR3 is 16 amino acids. The CDR3 sequence is CASSQRLTGGQETQYF. In nucleotides, the CDR3 is TGTGCCAGCAGCCAGCGACTGACAGGGGGGCAAGAGACCCAGTACTTC.

This clone was seen only once. This chain connects TRBV3-1 (or the pseudogene TRBV3-2) to TRBJ1-2; 7 nucleotides agree with TRBD1. Germline V gene data show CDR1 as LGHDT and CDR2 as YNNKEL (reference sequence). The junction had 12 bases not matched to a gene; V was cut back by 1 base and J by 7 bases. The length of the CDR3 is 16 residues. The CDR3 DNA sequence: TGTGCCAGCAGCCAAGTCGGCCAGACAGGGTCTTCTGGCTACACCTTC. This sequence encodes CASSQVGQTGSSGYTF.

This clone was recorded once. The V gene is TRBV2, the J gene TRBJ1-5; D remains unclear. CDR3 length equals 14 residues. CDR1 is SNHLY and CDR2 is FYNNEI in the germline V gene. V was pared by 5 bases and J by 4 bases, with 12 bases between. The DNA for the CDR3 is TGTGCCAGCAGTAGCCGGGATTTTAATCAGCCCCAGCATTTT. Amino acids: CASSSRDFNQPQHF.

The chain employs TRBV2 and TRBJ1-2; possibly TRBD1 for D (6 bases). Germline values: CDR1 SNHLY, CDR2 FYNNEI. Trimming removed 4 bases at V and 6 bases at J, with 15 bases between. This CDR3 comprises 14 residues. DNA for the CDR3: TGTGCCAGCAGTGCCCAACAGGGAAATGATGGCTACACCTTC. Its translation is CASSAQQGNDGYTF.

The rearrangement uses TRBV6-5 and TRBJ1-2, with D possibly TRBD1 on 5 matching bases. The germline V and J ends were trimmed by 7 bases and 9 bases, with 18 bases remaining between them. The CDR3 contains 13 residues. Germline V gene sequence: CDR1 MNHEY, CDR2 SVGAGI. The CDR3 nucleotides are TGTGCCAGCATCCCGAGGGGAGGTTTCCGCTACACCTTC. It codes for CASIPRGGFRYTF.

The rearrangement joins TRBV30 to TRBJ1-2; D gene unclear. Trimming cost V 5 bases and J 4 bases, with 11 bases left between them. Germline-derived CDR1 and CDR2 are GTSNPN and SVGIG (reference sequence). The CDR3 length is 12 residues. In DNA, the CDR3 is TGTGCCTGGGCCAGGCAGCCCTATGGCTACACCTTC. The encoded protein is CAWARQPYGYTF.

The chain links TRBV19 to TRBJ1-1; 8 bases are a match to TRBD1. V trimming: 6 bases; J trimming: 4 bases; junction bases outside the gene matches: 16. This CDR3 is built from 17 residues. Looked up from germline, CDR1 is LNHDA and CDR2 is SQIVND (reference sequence). The CDR3 nucleotides are TGTGCCAGTAGCAGTCTTGGACTCGGACAGGGACTCACTGAAGCTTTCTTT. It codes for CASSSLGLGQGLTEAFF. The full variable domain, with the rest looked up from reference TRBV19 and TRBJ1-1, is DGGITQSPKYLFRKEGQNVTLSCEQNLNHDAMYWYRQDPGQGLRLIYYSQIVNDFQKGDIAEGYSVSREKKESFPLTVTSAQKNPTAFYLCASSSLGLGQGLTEAFFGQGTRLTVV.

This chain links TRBV6-5 with TRBJ2-7; 7 nucleotides line up with TRBD1. This CDR3 has 14 amino acids. J gave up 4 bases and V 7 bases, and 10 bases lay outside the gene matches. CDR1 and CDR2 (germline): MNHEY, SVGAGI. CDR3 region: CASKRNRGEYEQYV. DNA for the CDR3: TGTGCCAGCAAGCGGAACAGGGGAGAGTACGAGCAGTACGTC.

This rearrangement joins TRBV6-5 to TRBJ1-2, with a possible D match to TRBD1 (5 bases). The length of the CDR3 is 15 residues. Trimming removed 6 bases from V and 1 base from J, with 15 bases in between. The germline gives CDR1 MNHEY, CDR2 SVGAGI. CDR3 amino acids: CASSVLGTDNYGYTF. CDR3 coding DNA: TGTGCCAGCAGCGTCCTCGGGACTGATAACTATGGCTACACCTTC.

This chain connects TRBV19 to TRBJ2-2, with no clear D. Germline CDR1 reads LNHDA; CDR2 reads SQIVND (reference sequence). V gave up 3 bases and J gave up 1 base, with 12 bases separating them. This CDR3 has 16 amino acids. This CDR3 is CASSILFVGNTGELFF. The CDR3 coding sequence is TGTGCCAGTAGTATCCTCTTTGTCGGGAACACCGGGGAGCTGTTTTTT.

The chain links TRBV18 to TRBJ2-1; no clear D. The CDR3 runs 13 residues. Germline V gene data show CDR1 as KGHSH and CDR2 as LQKENI. Trimming left V 4 bases short and J 4 bases short, with 8 bases between. The CDR3 loop is CASSLSSYNEQFF. CDR3 sequence (DNA): TGTGCCAGCTCACTTTCCTCTTACAATGAGCAGTTCTTC.

The V gene is TRBV3-1 (or the pseudogene TRBV3-2), the J gene TRBJ1-6; 7 nucleotides match TRBD1. This CDR3 is 16 amino acids long. Germline lookup yields CDR1 LGHDT and CDR2 YNNKEL (reference sequence). With 2 bases clipped from V and 3 bases from J, the junction kept 4 bases outside the gene matches. The CDR3 nucleotides read TGTGCCAGCAGCCAAAACTCAGGGGGCTATAATTCACCCCTCCACTTT. Translated: CASSQNSGGYNSPLHF.

The chain has TRBV4-2 and TRBJ2-5, with TRBD2 matching over 9 bases. The V gene's germline CDR1 is LGHNA and CDR2 YNFKEQ. CDR3 length equals 16 residues. With V trimmed by 3 bases and J by 4 bases, 9 bases remained unmatched. This chain's CDR3 is CASSQSGGTSGETQYF. CDR3 in DNA: TGTGCCAGCAGCCAGAGCGGGGGGACATCTGGAGAGACCCAGTACTTC.